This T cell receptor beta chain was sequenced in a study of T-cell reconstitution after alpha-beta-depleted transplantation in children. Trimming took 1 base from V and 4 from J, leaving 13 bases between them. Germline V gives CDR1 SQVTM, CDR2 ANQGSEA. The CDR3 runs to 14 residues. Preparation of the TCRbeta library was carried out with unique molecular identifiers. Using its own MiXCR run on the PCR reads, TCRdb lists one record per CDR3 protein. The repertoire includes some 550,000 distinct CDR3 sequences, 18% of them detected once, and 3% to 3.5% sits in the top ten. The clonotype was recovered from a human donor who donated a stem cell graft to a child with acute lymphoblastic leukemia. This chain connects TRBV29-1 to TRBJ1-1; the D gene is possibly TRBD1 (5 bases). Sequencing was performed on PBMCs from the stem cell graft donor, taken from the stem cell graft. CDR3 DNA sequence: TGCAGCGTTGAAGTCAGGGCAGGCGCCACTGAAGCTTTCTTT. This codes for CSVEVRAGATEAFF. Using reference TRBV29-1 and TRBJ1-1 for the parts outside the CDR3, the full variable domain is SAVISQKPSRDICQRGTSLTIQCQVDSQVTMMFWYRQQPGQSLTLIATANQGSEATYESGFVIDKFPISRPNLTFSTLTVSNMSPEDSSIYLCSVEVRAGATEAFFGQGTRLTVV.